A selection of T cell receptor beta chains follows, all from one sample in a study of blood T cell repertoires in COVID-19. Repertoires were generated with immunoSEQ multiplex PCR, while TCRdb's copy carries only in-frame clones and drops some. The sample holds about 220,000 clones, around nine tenths seen once. Sequencing used PBMCs or T cells enriched from blood (not recorded which). These receptors were collected from a woman aged 50 to 60 with acute COVID-19. Each CDR3 is given with its conserved first and last residue. The D gene is left open where the match is weak. For some rows the clone size is stated as once, few or many, or as a class when expanded; others skip it.

v_gene: TRBV27; d_gene: TRBD1; abundance: .; j_gene: TRBJ1-5; CDR3aa: CASSFRGQGDQPQHF; CDR3nt: TGTGCCAGCAGTTTCAGAGGACAGGGCGATCAGCCCCAGCATTTT
v_gene: TRBV29-1; d_gene: .; abundance: .; j_gene: TRBJ2-5; CDR3aa: CSVQLTVTPQETQYF; CDR3nt: TGCAGCGTCCAACTTACAGTGACCCCACAAGAGACCCAGTACTTC
v_gene: TRBV28; d_gene: TRBD2; abundance: .; j_gene: TRBJ2-3; CDR3aa: CASRALSGLASGTYF; CDR3nt: TGTGCCAGCAGGGCCTTATCAGGGTTAGCTAGCGGGACGTATTTT
v_gene: TRBV6-1; d_gene: TRBD2; abundance: .; j_gene: TRBJ2-2; CDR3aa: CASSDVSGIGPGELFF; CDR3nt: TGTGCCAGCAGTGACGTTAGCGGGATTGGTCCCGGGGAGCTGTTTTTT
v_gene: TRBV28; d_gene: .; abundance: .; j_gene: TRBJ2-7; CDR3aa: CASSSTGSYEQYF; CDR3nt: TGTGCCAGCAGCTCAACAGGGTCGTACGAGCAGTACTTC
v_gene: TRBV12-3/TRBV12-4; d_gene: TRBD1; abundance: once; j_gene: TRBJ1-1; CDR3aa: CASRQTGGAEAFF; CDR3nt: TGTGCCAGCAGACAGACAGGGGGCGCAGAAGCTTTCTTT
v_gene: TRBV5-4; d_gene: TRBD1; abundance: .; j_gene: TRBJ2-7; CDR3aa: CASSTGQGAQYEQYF; CDR3nt: TGTGCCAGCAGCACCGGACAGGGGGCGCAATACGAGCAGTACTTC
v_gene: TRBV29-1; d_gene: TRBD2; abundance: once; j_gene: TRBJ2-7; CDR3aa: CSTSGCYEQYF; CDR3nt: TGCAGCACTAGCGGTTGCTACGAGCAGTACTTC
v_gene: TRBV4-1; d_gene: TRBD1; abundance: .; j_gene: TRBJ1-5; CDR3aa: CASSQATRDSPYQPQHF; CDR3nt: TGCGCCAGCAGCCAAGCAACCCGGGACAGCCCTTATCAGCCCCAGCATTTT
v_gene: TRBV5-4; d_gene: TRBD1; abundance: .; j_gene: TRBJ2-6; CDR3aa: CASSSGQGDVLTF; CDR3nt: TGTGCCAGCAGCTCGGGACAGGGTGACGTCCTGACTTTC
v_gene: TRBV5-1; d_gene: .; abundance: many; j_gene: TRBJ2-7; CDR3aa: CASSLDPSDNYEQYF; CDR3nt: TGCGCCAGCAGCTTGGATCCCTCCGACAACTACGAGCAGTACTTC
v_gene: TRBV28; d_gene: TRBD1; abundance: .; j_gene: TRBJ2-3; CDR3aa: CASSQGARNTQYF; CDR3nt: TGTGCCAGCAGTCAGGGGGCGAGAAATACGCAGTATTTT
v_gene: TRBV6-5; d_gene: TRBD2; abundance: .; j_gene: TRBJ2-7; CDR3aa: CASSYSGGSPYEQYF; CDR3nt: TGTGCCAGCAGTTACTCGGGGGGGTCCCCCTACGAGCAGTACTTC
v_gene: TRBV10-3; d_gene: TRBD1; abundance: .; j_gene: TRBJ1-5; CDR3aa: CAISESSDRGSNQPQHF; CDR3nt: TGTGCCATCAGTGAGTCGAGTGACAGGGGCTCCAATCAGCCCCAGCATTTT
v_gene: TRBV5-6; d_gene: .; abundance: once; j_gene: TRBJ2-7; CDR3aa: CASILRGSGPYEQYF; CDR3nt: TGTGCCAGCATCCTCAGAGGTAGCGGACCCTACGAGCAGTACTTC
v_gene: TRBV5-1; d_gene: TRBD2; abundance: .; j_gene: TRBJ2-7; CDR3aa: CASSPTSGSSYEQYF; CDR3nt: TGCGCCAGCAGCCCCACTAGCGGGTCGTCCTACGAGCAGTACTTC
v_gene: TRBV19; d_gene: .; abundance: .; j_gene: TRBJ1-6; CDR3aa: CASRRQSSSYNSPLHF; CDR3nt: TGTGCCAGTAGGAGACAGTCGAGCTCCTATAATTCACCCCTCCACTTT
v_gene: TRBV5-1; d_gene: TRBD1; abundance: .; j_gene: TRBJ1-4; CDR3aa: CASSGTGTGNEKLFF; CDR3nt: TGCGCCAGCAGCGGGACCGGGACAGGGAATGAAAAACTGTTTTTT
v_gene: TRBV28; d_gene: .; abundance: .; j_gene: TRBJ1-6; CDR3aa: CASKKQVASPLHF; CDR3nt: TGTGCCAGCAAGAAACAGGTTGCATCACCCCTCCACTTT
v_gene: TRBV19; d_gene: .; abundance: .; j_gene: TRBJ2-7; CDR3aa: CASSIVEGAYEQYF; CDR3nt: TGTGCCAGTAGTATAGTTGAGGGGGCCTACGAGCAGTACTTC
v_gene: TRBV28; d_gene: .; abundance: .; j_gene: TRBJ1-6; CDR3aa: CACGTSGETYNSPLHF; CDR3nt: TGTGCCTGCGGGACGTCCGGGGAGACCTATAATTCACCCCTCCACTTT
v_gene: TRBV5-1; d_gene: TRBD2; abundance: .; j_gene: TRBJ2-7; CDR3aa: CASSLAGTSGVYEQYF; CDR3nt: TGCGCCAGCAGCTTGGCCGGGACTAGCGGGGTCTACGAGCAGTACTTC
v_gene: TRBV19; d_gene: TRBD2; abundance: .; j_gene: TRBJ2-1; CDR3aa: CASTRTSGSRDEQFF; CDR3nt: TGTGCCAGTACTAGGACTAGCGGGAGCAGGGATGAGCAGTTCTTC
v_gene: TRBV12-3/TRBV12-4; d_gene: TRBD1; abundance: .; j_gene: TRBJ1-2; CDR3aa: CASSTDRNYGYTF; CDR3nt: TGTGCCAGCAGCACGGACAGGAACTATGGCTACACCTTC
v_gene: TRBV3-1/TRBV3-2; d_gene: .; abundance: once; j_gene: TRBJ2-7; CDR3aa: CASSQYGKEQYF; CDR3nt: TGTGCCAGCAGCCAATACGGGAAGGAGCAGTACTTC
v_gene: TRBV4-2; d_gene: TRBD1; abundance: .; j_gene: TRBJ2-1; CDR3aa: CASSQAGQVSEQFF; CDR3nt: TGTGCCAGCAGCCAGGCTGGACAGGTCAGTGAGCAGTTCTTC
v_gene: TRBV6-5; d_gene: TRBD1; abundance: .; j_gene: TRBJ2-2; CDR3aa: CASSYSGQAHGELFF; CDR3nt: TGTGCCAGCAGTTACTCGGGACAGGCCCACGGGGAGCTGTTTTTT
v_gene: TRBV19; d_gene: .; abundance: .; j_gene: TRBJ2-5; CDR3aa: CASSIGQGGETQYF; CDR3nt: TGTGCCAGTAGTATAGGCCAGGGGGGAGAGACCCAGTACTTC
v_gene: TRBV2; d_gene: TRBD1; abundance: .; j_gene: TRBJ1-5; CDR3aa: CASSFRDRVVQPQHF; CDR3nt: TGTGCCAGCAGTTTCCGGGACAGGGTTGTTCAGCCCCAGCATTTT
v_gene: TRBV7-6; d_gene: .; abundance: .; j_gene: TRBJ2-7; CDR3aa: CASSLAALREQYF; CDR3nt: TGTGCCAGCAGCTTAGCAGCCCTGCGCGAGCAGTACTTC
v_gene: TRBV9; d_gene: .; abundance: .; j_gene: TRBJ2-7; CDR3aa: CASSVGGSGALSEQYF; CDR3nt: TGTGCCAGCAGCGTAGGAGGTAGTGGGGCTCTCTCCGAGCAGTACTTC
v_gene: TRBV18; d_gene: .; abundance: .; j_gene: TRBJ2-5; CDR3aa: CASSPGPAETQYF; CDR3nt: TGTGCCAGCTCACCAGGGCCGGCCGAGACCCAGTACTTC
v_gene: TRBV4-3; d_gene: .; abundance: .; j_gene: TRBJ2-1; CDR3aa: CASSQVAAHYNEQFF; CDR3nt: TGCGCCAGCAGCCAAGTGGCGGCGCACTACAATGAGCAGTTCTTC
v_gene: TRBV2; d_gene: TRBD1; abundance: once; j_gene: TRBJ1-4; CDR3aa: CASRDRAQLFF; CDR3nt: TGTGCCAGCAGGGACAGGGCCCAACTGTTTTTT
v_gene: TRBV5-1; d_gene: TRBD2; abundance: .; j_gene: TRBJ2-7; CDR3aa: CASSLDGGSISYEQYF; CDR3nt: TGCGCCAGCAGCTTGGACGGCGGGAGTATTTCCTACGAGCAGTACTTC
v_gene: TRBV9; d_gene: .; abundance: .; j_gene: TRBJ2-1; CDR3aa: CASSVGAGLRWASTYNEQFF; CDR3nt: TGTGCCAGCAGCGTAGGGGCAGGCCTTCGGTGGGCCTCGACCTACAATGAGCAGTTCTTC
v_gene: TRBV6-5; d_gene: .; abundance: once; j_gene: TRBJ1-1; CDR3aa: CASKTTGLHGTEAFF; CDR3nt: TGTGCCAGCAAAACTACAGGGCTCCACGGGACTGAAGCTTTCTTT
v_gene: TRBV5-1; d_gene: TRBD2; abundance: .; j_gene: TRBJ2-7; CDR3aa: CASRTQTSGTADEQYF; CDR3nt: TGCGCCAGCAGAACCCAGACTAGCGGGACTGCTGACGAGCAGTACTTC
v_gene: TRBV6-4; d_gene: TRBD1; abundance: .; j_gene: TRBJ1-1; CDR3aa: CASSDRTGGLVTEAFF; CDR3nt: TGTGCCAGCAGTGACCGGACAGGGGGCCTCGTAACTGAAGCTTTCTTT
v_gene: TRBV27; d_gene: .; abundance: .; j_gene: TRBJ2-7; CDR3aa: CASSLVATASYEQYF; CDR3nt: TGTGCCAGCAGTTTGGTGGCAACCGCCTCCTACGAGCAGTACTTC
v_gene: TRBV7-9; d_gene: .; abundance: once; j_gene: TRBJ1-2; CDR3aa: CASTLGTDYGYTF; CDR3nt: TGTGCCAGCACCTTGGGGACTGACTATGGCTACACCTTC
v_gene: TRBV9; d_gene: .; abundance: .; j_gene: TRBJ1-2; CDR3aa: CASSVDPVPNYGYTF; CDR3nt: TGTGCCAGCAGCGTAGATCCAGTCCCAAACTATGGCTACACCTTC
v_gene: TRBV23-1; d_gene: TRBD2; abundance: .; j_gene: TRBJ2-2; CDR3aa: CASSQLRGVDTGELFF; CDR3nt: TGCGCCAGCAGTCAATTACGGGGGGTAGACACCGGGGAGCTGTTTTTT
v_gene: TRBV28; d_gene: .; abundance: .; j_gene: TRBJ1-1; CDR3aa: CASFLTSGGAFF; CDR3nt: TGTGCCAGCTTCCTTACGTCCGGCGGGGCTTTCTTT
v_gene: TRBV6-5; d_gene: TRBD1; abundance: .; j_gene: TRBJ2-7; CDR3aa: CAKAQTGSYEQYF; CDR3nt: TGTGCCAAAGCCCAGACAGGGTCCTACGAGCAGTACTTC
v_gene: TRBV18; d_gene: TRBD1; abundance: once; j_gene: TRBJ2-5; CDR3aa: CASSGIGQGKETQYF; CDR3nt: TGTGCCAGCTCAGGAATCGGACAGGGCAAAGAGACCCAGTACTTC
v_gene: TRBV4-3; d_gene: TRBD1; abundance: .; j_gene: TRBJ1-1; CDR3aa: CASSQSTGDPEAFF; CDR3nt: TGCGCCAGCAGCCAATCGACAGGGGACCCTGAAGCTTTCTTT
v_gene: TRBV28; d_gene: .; abundance: .; j_gene: TRBJ1-1; CDR3aa: CASSKDRTEAFF; CDR3nt: TGTGCCAGCAGCAAAGACAGGACTGAAGCTTTCTTT
v_gene: TRBV11-2; d_gene: .; abundance: .; j_gene: TRBJ1-3; CDR3aa: CASSFGSFSGNTIYF; CDR3nt: TGTGCCAGCAGCTTCGGTTCCTTCTCTGGAAACACCATATATTTT
v_gene: TRBV5-1; d_gene: .; abundance: .; j_gene: TRBJ1-6; CDR3aa: CASSLAPSRRQDNSPLHF; CDR3nt: TGCGCCAGCAGCTTGGCCCCGAGTCGGAGACAGGATAATTCACCCCTCCACTTT
v_gene: TRBV24-1; d_gene: .; abundance: .; j_gene: TRBJ2-5; CDR3aa: CATSDPQGPLETQYF; CDR3nt: TGTGCCACCAGTGACCCTCAGGGGCCGCTCGAGACCCAGTACTTC
v_gene: TRBV5-4; d_gene: .; abundance: .; j_gene: TRBJ2-1; CDR3aa: CASSLGIAASSYNEQFF; CDR3nt: TGTGCCAGCAGCTTGGGGATAGCGGCGAGCTCCTACAATGAGCAGTTCTTC
v_gene: TRBV29-1; d_gene: .; abundance: .; j_gene: TRBJ2-7; CDR3aa: CSVEDPRSYEQYF; CDR3nt: TGCAGCGTTGAAGATCCCCGCTCCTACGAGCAGTACTTC
v_gene: TRBV29-1; d_gene: .; abundance: .; j_gene: TRBJ1-1; CDR3aa: CSLRQGEGAEAFF; CDR3nt: TGCAGCCTCCGCCAAGGGGAAGGGGCTGAAGCTTTCTTT
v_gene: TRBV5-1; d_gene: .; abundance: .; j_gene: TRBJ1-1; CDR3aa: CASSRWTANTEAFF; CDR3nt: TGCGCCAGCAGCAGATGGACAGCGAACACTGAAGCTTTCTTT
v_gene: TRBV19; d_gene: .; abundance: .; j_gene: TRBJ1-1; CDR3aa: CASSMGARTATNTEAFF; CDR3nt: TGTGCCAGTAGTATGGGGGCCAGGACAGCGACGAACACTGAAGCTTTCTTT
v_gene: TRBV6-5; d_gene: .; abundance: once; j_gene: TRBJ2-7; CDR3aa: CASVGAAYEQYF; CDR3nt: TGTGCCAGCGTGGGGGCCGCCTACGAGCAGTACTTC
v_gene: TRBV28; d_gene: TRBD1; abundance: few; j_gene: TRBJ1-4; CDR3aa: CASSLLGQNFF; CDR3nt: TGTGCCAGCAGTCTGTTGGGACAGAATTTTTTT